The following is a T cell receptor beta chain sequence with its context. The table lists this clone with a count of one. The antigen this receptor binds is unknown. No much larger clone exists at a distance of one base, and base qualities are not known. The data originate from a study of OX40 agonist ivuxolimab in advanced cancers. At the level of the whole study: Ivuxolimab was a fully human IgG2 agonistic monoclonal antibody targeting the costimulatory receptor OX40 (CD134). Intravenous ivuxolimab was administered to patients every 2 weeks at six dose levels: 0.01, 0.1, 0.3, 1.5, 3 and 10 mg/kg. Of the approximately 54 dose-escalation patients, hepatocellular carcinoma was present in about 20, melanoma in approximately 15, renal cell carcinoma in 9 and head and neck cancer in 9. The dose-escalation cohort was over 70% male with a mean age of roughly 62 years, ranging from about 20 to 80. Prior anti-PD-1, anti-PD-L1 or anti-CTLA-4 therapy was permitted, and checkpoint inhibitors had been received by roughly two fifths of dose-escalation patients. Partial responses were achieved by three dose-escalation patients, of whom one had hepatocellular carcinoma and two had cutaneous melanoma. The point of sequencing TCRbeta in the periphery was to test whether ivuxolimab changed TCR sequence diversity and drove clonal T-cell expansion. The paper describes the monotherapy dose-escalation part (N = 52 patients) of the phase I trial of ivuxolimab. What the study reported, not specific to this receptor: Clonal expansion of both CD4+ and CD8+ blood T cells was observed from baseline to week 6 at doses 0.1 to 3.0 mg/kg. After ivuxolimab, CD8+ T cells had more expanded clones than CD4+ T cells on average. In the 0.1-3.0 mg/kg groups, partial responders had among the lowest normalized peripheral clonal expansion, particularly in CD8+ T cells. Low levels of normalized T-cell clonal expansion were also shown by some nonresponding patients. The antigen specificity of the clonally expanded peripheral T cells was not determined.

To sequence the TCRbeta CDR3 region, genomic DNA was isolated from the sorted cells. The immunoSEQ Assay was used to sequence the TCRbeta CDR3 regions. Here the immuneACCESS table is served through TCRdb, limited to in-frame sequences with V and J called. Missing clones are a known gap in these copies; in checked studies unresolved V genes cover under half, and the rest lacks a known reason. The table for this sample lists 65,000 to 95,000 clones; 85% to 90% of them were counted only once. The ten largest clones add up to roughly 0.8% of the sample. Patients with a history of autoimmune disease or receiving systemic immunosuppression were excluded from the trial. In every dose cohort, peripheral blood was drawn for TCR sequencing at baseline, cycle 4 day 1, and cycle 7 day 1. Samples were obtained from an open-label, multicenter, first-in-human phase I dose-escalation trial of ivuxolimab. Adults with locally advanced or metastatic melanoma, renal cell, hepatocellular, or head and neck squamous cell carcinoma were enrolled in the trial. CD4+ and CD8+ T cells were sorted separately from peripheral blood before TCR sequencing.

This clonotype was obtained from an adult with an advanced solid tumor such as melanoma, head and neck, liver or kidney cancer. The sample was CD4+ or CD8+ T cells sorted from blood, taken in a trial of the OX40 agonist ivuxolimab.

CDR3 loop: CASKGQGDAGELFF. The DNA sequence follows: TGTGCCAGCAAGGGACAGGGGGACGCCGGGGAGCTGTTTTTT. The receptor chain draws on TRBV6-6 and TRBJ2-2, with 11 junctional bases fitting TRBD1. After removal of 7 bases from V and 6 bases from J, the junction retains 4 bases not matched to a gene. According to the germline V gene (reference sequence), CDR1 reads MNHNY and CDR2 reads SVGAGI. The CDR3, from cysteine to phenylalanine, totals 14 residues. Just CDR3 DNA is preserved here, 42 bases in frame from base 1.